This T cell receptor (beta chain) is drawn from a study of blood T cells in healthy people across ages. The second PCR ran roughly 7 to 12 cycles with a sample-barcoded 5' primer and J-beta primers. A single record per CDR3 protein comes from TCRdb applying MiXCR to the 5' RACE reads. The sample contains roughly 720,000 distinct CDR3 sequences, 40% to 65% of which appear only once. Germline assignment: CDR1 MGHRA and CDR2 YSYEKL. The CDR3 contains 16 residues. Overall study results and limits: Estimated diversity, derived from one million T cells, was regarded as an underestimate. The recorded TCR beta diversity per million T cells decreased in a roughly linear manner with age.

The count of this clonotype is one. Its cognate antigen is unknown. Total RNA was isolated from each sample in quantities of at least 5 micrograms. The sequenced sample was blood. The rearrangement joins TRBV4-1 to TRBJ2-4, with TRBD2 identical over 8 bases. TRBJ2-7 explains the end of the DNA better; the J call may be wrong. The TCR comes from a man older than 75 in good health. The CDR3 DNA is TGCGCCAGCAGCCCCACGCCGGGACTAGGGGGTTACGAGCAGTACTTC. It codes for CASSPTPGLGGYEQYF.